This record looks at one TCR beta chain sequence and its context. Its binding antigen is unknown. Base-call qualities are not available, and no considerably larger clone is one nucleotide away. Inclusion was restricted to participants for whom at least one PBMC sample before ART initiation and at least two post-ART samples were available. Every participant with HIV received treatment in the United States of America. Before DNA extraction, cryopreserved samples of about 0.95-11 million PBMC were thawed and then washed. At the time of the earliest PBMC sample, participants with HIV were aged between roughly 23 and 60 years. PBMC samples were contributed by each participant from 1-4 timepoints before ART initiation and 2-8 timepoints after ART initiation, with a median of 7 samples. Serial HIV viral load, CD4+ T-cell count, ART history and demographic data were obtained for every participant. Genomic DNA was extracted from unsorted PBMC with a Qiagen kit on a QIAcube, processed in batches of 12 samples.

Sequencing of the TRB variable region was done with the immunoSEQ hsTCRB v3.0 assay at survey level resolution. The target sequencing depth for TRB was about 40,000-55,000 T-cell genomes per sample. TRB libraries were pooled and sequenced on an Illumina MiSeq using a v3 150-cycle kit. The original pipeline was this. Repertoire analysis ran in R within a reproducible Nextflow workflow covering QC, data transformation and analysis. LymphoSeq2, an R package for exploring AIRR-Seq data, was used to implement the custom analyses. Several samples that yielded fewer than 5000 total TRB sequences were excluded, so that under 200 HIV repertoires were analyzed. Of the roughly 180 retained HIV repertoires, approximately 60 were collected before and approximately 130 after ART initiation. Repertoires were downsampled to 5000 TRB nucleotide sequences, with summary statistics averaged over 100 downsampling iterations. Only TRB sequences with CDR3 regions of at least seven amino acids were retained for analysis. Diversity was measured with a Shannon entropy-derived clonality score and the Gini coefficient. In repertoire networks, the top 5000 CDR3 amino acid sequences were linked whenever an edit distance of one separated two sequences. Antigen specificity groups and MHC restriction were predicted for TRB CDR3 amino acid sequences with GLIPH2. Known CMV, EBV, HIV or tissue antigen associations were flagged by matching CDR3 amino acid sequences against VDJdb and McPAS-TCR. Pre-ART, post-ART and control groups were compared with Wilcoxon signed-rank tests and Holm-Bonferroni correction. This is the immuneACCESS table as TCRdb keeps it, with only in-frame sequences that have V and J called. A part of the clones is gone; compared with another copy, unresolved V genes explain less than half, and the rest is unexplained. That table gives V, J and clone size, and the DNA gave D and trimming. In all, the sample holds about 16,000 clones, and 78% of those were seen once. The ten largest clones add up to about 13% of the sample.

This record belongs to a study of long-term antiretroviral therapy in people with HIV (dated 2022 in TCRdb). About the investigation overall: Collection of the earliest samples took place about a decade ahead of the 2015 WHO recommendation for immediate ART, at a time when ART was typically delayed until CD4 counts fell. This retrospective serial study examined whether starting ART and sustained HIV suppression were associated with changes in the composition and diversity of the TRB repertoire in peripheral blood. No cross-contamination during QIAcube processing was shown when test extractions of a monoclonal T-cell line were performed alongside roughly 30 polyclonal samples. A total of fewer than 200 cryopreserved PBMC samples were contributed to the cohort by 30 adults with confirmed HIV infection, with samples collected serially over a mean of about 6 years (range 1-12). Of the 30 participants with HIV, 10 to 11 were female. Study-level results and caveats: The samples were dated from about 2004 to 2018, and the ART regimens that were used may be less effective than current ART regimens. Because PBMC availability was limited, only the TCR beta chain was sequenced, with no alpha chain pairing. Starting ART was linked to a significant rise in TRB diversity, yet even with long-term ART the diversity remained significantly lower than in transplant donor controls. Because pre-ART samples had limited cell numbers, unsorted PBMC were profiled rather than sorted CD4+ and CD8+ T cells. The repertoire was dominated across all time points by expanded TRB clones identified before ART initiation, although this dominance was seen to fluctuate and to decrease in many PLHIV after ART. Inferences about post-ART repertoire changes are limited because no data were available on ART adherence, viral resistance or therapy changes. HIV repertoires had narrower CDR3 length ranges than controls, and the network structure suggested an antigen-experienced repertoire that shifted only slightly toward naive after ART.

The CDR3 has 16 amino acids, counting the end cysteine and phenylalanine. The retained sequence is limited to the CDR3, 48 bases, with the frame set at the first base. V is cut by 1 base and J by 0 bases, and the space between the germline ends is 12 bases. Taken from the germline V gene, the CDR1 and CDR2 loops are SGHTA and FQGNSA. This clonotype was obtained from a middle-aged woman with HIV. The sequencing used unsorted PBMCs, collected just over 3.1 years after starting antiretroviral therapy. This sequence uses TRBV7-2 and TRBJ1-1; the D gene is perhaps TRBD1, from 5 matching bases. In nucleotides, the sequence is TGTGCCAGCAGCTTAGGGGGGGGGTTCGTGAACACTGAAGCTTTCTTT. This gives the protein CASSLGGGFVNTEAFF.